The T cell receptor beta chain described here comes from a study of early stage breast cancer tumors. Study-level information: The ER+/PR+/HER2- tumors included eight ductal and four lobular carcinomas.

Some clones are missing from TCRdb's copy, which holds only in-frame ones; the method was immunoSEQ multiplex PCR. The sample records around 50,000 clones, 83% being singletons. General study results and limits: Tumors had approximately 2.7-fold higher T cell density and higher clonality than adjacent normal breast tissue.

About this clone: Its antigen is as yet unknown.

The V end lost 0 bases, the J end lost 4 bases, and 17 bases lay between the germline ends. CDR3 length: 17 amino acids. Germline V lookup: CDR1 MGHDK, CDR2 SYGVNS. V and J are TRBV25-1 and TRBJ2-3; D gene unclear. The receptor comes from a person between 50 and 60 years old with breast cancer. Material: blood. CDR3 sequence: CASSEYGVRNGPDTQYF. CDR3 DNA sequence: TGTGCCAGCAGTGAATATGGCGTTAGGAACGGGCCAGATACGCAGTATTTT.